This paragraph covers one TCR beta chain sequence. This clonotype was recorded at least ten times. Its recognized antigen is unknown. Per-base qualities were not stored, and no clone one base away is much larger. These data belong to a study of molecular identifiers for immune sequencing clone quantification (dated by TCRdb to 2016 to 2018). With respect to the entire study: In a replicate experiment, RNA from roughly 18,000 or 92,000 naive CD8 T cells was split into five aliquots, four of which were sequenced. The study was a methods study using CD8 T cells to benchmark molecular-identifier clustering-based TCR repertoire sequencing (MIDCIRS) and TCR RNA copy counting.

Naive CD8 T cell libraries were made from approximately 20,000 to 1,000,000 sorted cells using 10%, 30% or 50% of purified RNA. Naive CD8 T cells were FACS-sorted as CD8+CD4-CCR7+CD45RA+ on a BD FACSAria II into RLT Plus buffer. To test detection sensitivity, Jurkat RNA equal to approximately ten TCR copies was added to samples of about 20,000-1,000,000 naive CD8 T cells. CD8 T cells were enriched with RosetteSep CD8+ T Cell Enrichment Cocktail and Ficoll-Paque, followed by ACK red cell lysis. Receptor libraries were prepared by PCR. Sequenced on an Illumina HiSeq 4000. Bulk TCR libraries were made following a previously described method, with the TCR primers given in Table S5. Purification of total RNA was performed with the Qiagen AllPrep DNA/RNA kit. Reads from multiple sequencing runs of the same library were pooled before analysis. The original pipeline was this. Reads were retained only if their TCR constant sequence matched exactly, and those retained reads were trimmed to 150 nt and grouped according to their 12-nt molecular barcodes. Within each barcode group, reads were sub-clustered at a 15% Levenshtein threshold, and quality-weighted consensus sequences were built per RNA molecule. Non-functional sequences were discarded, and so were lower-count sequences lying one edit away from another sequence. On the basis of fitting two negative binomial distributions, barcode sub-clusters with fewer than 20% of the maximum read count were discarded. TCRdb passed the public sequencing reads through fastp at Q25 and MiXCR, retaining productive beta sequences. One record per CDR3 amino acid sequence lists the most common genes and DNA. In this record, the V and J calls reflect TCRdb's handling and not the investigators' own analysis. This sample has about 510,000 distinct CDR3 sequences in its table, and about 22% of those were observed once. The top ten hold approximately 0.84% of the sample.

The full study reports these points: The naive libraries included spiked-in Jurkat TCR RNA (approximately 11 copies' worth), and this RNA is not part of the donor repertoire. Roughly 3 recovered TCR RNA copies per cell were obtained by modeling, versus roughly 10 by digital PCR, implying a capture efficiency of roughly 32%. The sizes of highly expanded clones could end up underestimated when identical TCR molecules share a barcode. When barcode sub-clustering was not used, chimeric consensus sequences inflated TCR diversity, with chimeras reaching as high as 47%. Spiked-in Jurkat TCR RNA equal to a single cell's worth was reported to be detectable even within 1,200,000 naive CD8 T cells. In CMV-specific effector cells, clones with more than 20 RNA copies accounted for over 99% of molecules, whereas in naive cells such clones accounted for under 1%.

This TCR came from a human donor in good health. Some libraries in this study had Jurkat cell RNA spiked in. Material for sequencing was naive CD8+ T cells from blood, with Jurkat cell RNA spiked in. What this sample's cell subset or site label stands for: FACS-sorted CD8+CD4-CCR7+CD45RA+ naive T cells.

The DNA sequence follows: TGCGCCAGCAGTCCGCGCGGACTAGCGGGAACCTACGAGCAGTACTTC. The translation is CASSPRGLAGTYEQYF. This sequence uses TRBV5-1 and TRBJ2-7; 12 of the junction bases match TRBD2. The V end gives up 5 bases and the J end 2 bases, leaving 8 bases in the junction not matched to a gene. From its cysteine to its phenylalanine, the CDR3 spans 16 amino acids. Only CDR3 DNA remains: 48 bases, in frame from the first base. The germline V gene specifies SGHRS as CDR1 and YFSETQ as CDR2.